Below, one T cell receptor (beta chain) is given with its context. The CDR3 is made up of 12 amino acids. The germline V gene has CDR1 MNHEY and CDR2 SVGEGT. Trimming cost V 2 bases and J 9 bases, with 8 bases left between them. In the original processing: Reference gene primer amplification gave nucleated cell count estimates. The method was immunoSEQ multiplex PCR; TCRdb's version includes in-frame clones alone and lacks a portion of them. The DNA gave D and trimming, while V, J and clone size come from that table. Here the sample spans 130,000 to 150,000 clones, roughly 84% being singletons. The sample originates from a study of blood T cell repertoires in COVID-19. Looking at the study overall: Collection of acute and convalescent COVID-19 samples took place in the United States, Italy and Spain. PBMCs, B-cell-depleted T cells, or T cells provided the cDNA or gDNA that made up the material.

This chain links TRBV6-2 or TRBV6-3 with TRBJ1-3; the D is unclear. The sample was peripheral blood. This sequence originates from a human donor in a cohort sampled during active COVID-19. The CDR3 region is CASSYSPVTIYF. CDR3 bases: TGTGCCAGCAGTTACAGTCCGGTCACCATATATTTT.